This TCR beta chain was recorded in a study of CD8+ T cells in alopecia areata. Study observations and caveats: Patients showed less clear TCR sequence sharing than mice, possibly partly because of HLA diversity. Alopecia totalis/universalis scalp especially showed more expanded CD8+ clones than normal scalp.

Turning to this clone: The antigen remains undetermined.

The treatment is: oral pan-JAK inhibitor, 5-10 mg twice daily. The V end was cut by 2 bases, the J end by 11 bases, with 12 bases between. From germline, CDR1 is MGHRA and CDR2 YSYEKL. The CDR3 consists of 12 residues. Extracted RNA was reverse transcribed into cDNA, the sequencing template. The data were produced by immunoSEQ multiplex PCR, yet TCRdb's version contains in-frame clones alone and is incomplete. The sample carries around 60,000 clones, 46% recorded once. This clonotype was obtained from a human donor with alopecia areata. This material consisted of CD8+ T cells sorted from blood, taken at roughly week 36, from a patient treated with tofacitinib. This rearrangement joins TRBV4-1 to TRBJ1-1; no clear D gene. The CDR3 region is CASSQPPGGAFF. As DNA, the CDR3 is TGCGCCAGCAGCCAACCCCCGGGTGGGGCTTTCTTT.